This T cell receptor beta chain emerged from a study of T cell responses to AZD1222 COVID-19 vaccine. Only in-frame clones appear in the TCRdb table, and some are missing; sequencing was by immunoSEQ multiplex PCR. The sample holds about 91,000 clones; approximately 91% are singletons and the top ten take 15% to 20%. Trimming cost V 4 bases and J 4 bases, with 16 bases left between them. Germline-derived CDR1 and CDR2 are SGHAT and FQNNGV. The CDR3 runs to 15 residues. The source was peripheral blood, collected on day 0 of AZD1222 vaccination. V and J are TRBV11-2 and TRBJ2-5, with TRBD2 as a possible D gene (5 bases). The receptor's source is an adult in good health. The CDR3 is CASSWAGAARETQYF. The CDR3 DNA reads as TGTGCCAGCAGCTGGGCGGGCGCTGCACGAGAGACCCAGTACTTC.